This TCR beta chain emerged from a study of CD8 T cells in Susac syndrome. RNA, at about 0.45 to 1 ug, was reverse transcribed with random hexamers. Amplification of TCR beta CDR3 across 54 Vbeta and 13 Jbeta was performed with immunoSEQ multiplex PCR. Each CDR3 protein is one row after TCRdb ran MiXCR on the immunoSEQ multiplex PCR reads. The table includes hundreds of thousands of distinct CDR3 sequences, roughly 95% detected once. TCR beta sequencing was performed on blood CD8+ and CD4+ T cells. Negative isolation yielded CD8+ and CD4+ T cells; FACS enriched TEMRA cells. Germline loops: CDR1 SGHDN, CDR2 FVKESK. Trimming pared 0 bases from V and 2 bases from J, leaving 6 bases between. There are 14 residues in the CDR3.

The origin of this receptor is a human donor with multiple sclerosis. The source material was CD4+ T cells from PBMCs. This rearrangement joins TRBV14 to TRBJ2-3, with D unclear. The CDR3 spells CASSQDVATDTQYF. CDR3 DNA sequence: TGTGCCAGCAGCCAAGATGTGGCCACAGATACGCAGTATTTT.